Shown below are 21 T cell receptor beta chains from a single sample sequenced in a study of regulatory T cells in long-lasting Graves disease. Both iRepertoire HTBI primers and Arm-PCR of CDR3 regions were used to build the TCR beta libraries. MiXCR was run by TCRdb on the multiplex PCR reads, yielding one entry per CDR3 protein. Among roughly 500,000 distinct CDR3 sequences listed, approximately 13% were seen once. Described time point: newly diagnosed GD, antithyroid drugs for less than 3 months. After RNA was extracted from PBMCs, the TCR library was made from it. Separately, the same data were catalogued under a study of T cells in Graves' hyperthyroidism and ophthalmopathy.

The source was peripheral blood mononuclear cells (PBMCs), collected at new diagnosis, from a patient treated with antithyroid drugs. The receptor source for this set is a man between 25 and 39 years old with Graves disease.

This rearrangement joins TRBV28 to TRBJ2-5; maybe TRBD1 (6 bases). Per germline, CDR1 MDHEN and CDR2 SYDVKM. Trimming took off 3 bases at V and 0 bases at J, with 14 bases between the two ends. This CDR3 region has 16 residues. CDR3 sequence: CASSFAGTPYQETQYF. CDR3 DNA sequence: TGTGCCAGCAGTTTTGCCGGGACACCGTACCAAGAGACCCAGTACTTC.

This clonotype was observed a few times. This sequence joins TRBV20-1 and TRBJ2-7; 8 bases agree with TRBD1. The CDR3 length is 13 residues. Germline CDR1 DFQATT, CDR2 SNEGSKA (reference sequence). With 5 bases clipped from V and 1 base from J, the junction kept 4 bases outside the gene matches. The CDR3 nucleotides read TGCAGTGCTGGGGGACAGGTTTCCTACGAGCAGTACTTC. This gives the protein CSAGGQVSYEQYF.

This clonotype appeared many times. The chain links TRBV2 to TRBJ1-3, with TRBD1 matching 7 bases. Germline V CDR1 and CDR2: SNHLY, FYNNEI. The V and J ends lost 7 bases and 0 bases, in that order; junction bases with no gene match: 6. This CDR3 has 15 residues. CDR3 in amino acids: CASMTRDSSGNTIYF. The CDR3 DNA reads TGTGCCAGCATGACCCGGGACAGCTCTGGAAACACCATATATTTT.

This clonotype was recorded many times. J is TRBJ2-5 and V is TRBV18, with D unclear. Germline V gives CDR1 KGHSH, CDR2 LQKENI. V lost 2 bases and J lost 4, with 14 bases in between. The CDR3 runs to 15 residues. This CDR3 reads CASSPLGISPETQYF. CDR3 in DNA: TGTGCCAGCTCACCATTAGGGATTTCTCCAGAGACCCAGTACTTC.

Comment on this clonotype: The likely explanation is a read error, given a far larger clone one base away. The chain uses TRBV6-5 and TRBJ2-5; unclear D gene. Germline CDR1 reads MNHEY; CDR2 reads SVGAGI. The germline V and J ends were trimmed by 5 bases and 3 bases, with 10 bases remaining between them. CDR3 size: 13 residues. Here the CDR3 reads CASSESWEETQYF. DNA for the CDR3: TGTGCCAGCAGTGAGTCATGGGAAGAGACCCAGTACTTC.

The sample holds a few counts of this clonotype. V and J are TRBV18 and TRBJ2-1, with 7 bases that match TRBD2. CDR1 is KGHSH, CDR2 LQKENI, per germline. Trimming cost V 0 bases and J 10 bases; bases outside gene matches: 15. The CDR3 contains 17 residues. CDR3 loop: CASSPPLGLPAGDEQFF. The CDR3 DNA follows: TGTGCCAGCTCACCACCGTTAGGACTACCCGCGGGAGACGAGCAGTTCTTC.

In its sample, this clonotype was seen many times. The gene calls are TRBV30 and TRBJ2-7; D gene ambiguous. Trimming stripped 1 base from V and 4 bases from J, with 5 bases between. Germline lookup yields CDR1 GTSNPN and CDR2 SVGIG (reference sequence). The CDR3 consists of 11 residues. CDR3 region: CAWSDQYEQYF. CDR3 sequence (DNA): TGTGCCTGGAGTGATCAATACGAGCAGTACTTC. The full variable domain, with the rest looked up from reference TRBV30 and TRBJ2-7, is SQTIHQWPATLVQPVGSPLSLECTVEGTSNPNLYWYRQAAGRGLQLLFYSVGIGQISSEVPQNLSASRPQDRQFILSSKKLLLSDSGFYLCAWSDQYEQYFGPGTRLTVT.

This clonotype was counted at least ten times. The chain joins TRBV15 to TRBJ1-2; unclear D gene. The germline gives CDR1 LNHNV, CDR2 YYDKDF (reference sequence). V lost 0 bases, J lost 8 bases, and 16 bases lay in between. This CDR3 spans 15 amino acids. In nucleotides, the CDR3 is TGTGCCACCAGCAGAGACCTACAGACGACTCGAGGCTACACCTTC. Its translation: CATSRDLQTTRGYTF.

This clonotype was observed many times. This rearrangement joins TRBV20-1 to TRBJ2-7; the match to TRBD2 covers 7 bases. The ends lost 7 bases at V and 3 bases at J; junction bases unmatched: 9. The germline gives CDR1 DFQATT, CDR2 SNEGSKA (reference sequence). This CDR3 has 13 amino acids. The CDR3 region has the DNA TGCAGTGTTACGGGAGGCGCGGACTACGAGCAGTACTTC. Translation: CSVTGGADYEQYF.

This clonotype was observed many times. The CDR3 spells CASRNRAYNEQFF. CDR3 DNA sequence: TGTGCCAGCAGAAACCGGGCATACAATGAGCAGTTCTTC. The rearrangement uses TRBV27 and TRBJ2-1; the D is unclear. CDR1 MNHEY and CDR2 SMNVEV come from the germline V gene (reference sequence). V was cut by 6 bases and J by 4 bases, with 10 bases left in between. The CDR3 runs 13 residues.

The gene calls are TRBV14 and TRBJ2-3; perhaps TRBD2 as D (5 bases). V lost 0 bases, J lost 1 base, and 14 bases lay in between. Looked up from germline, CDR1 is SGHDN and CDR2 is FVKESK. This CDR3 region has 17 residues. Here the CDR3 reads CASSQDADAGRTDTQYF. Written as DNA, the CDR3 is TGTGCCAGCAGCCAAGATGCCGACGCGGGCCGCACAGATACGCAGTATTTT.

In its sample, this clonotype was seen a few times. The chain couples TRBV10-2 to TRBJ2-2; D possibly corresponds to TRBD2 (6 bases). The germline V and J ends were trimmed by 0 bases and 4 bases, with 12 bases remaining between them. Germline CDR1 is WSHSY and CDR2 is SAAADI. The CDR3 extends over 16 amino acids. The CDR3 coding sequence is TGCGCCAGCAGTGAGTCGCCGCTAGCGTTCACCGGGGAGCTGTTTTTT. This codes for CASSESPLAFTGELFF.

This clonotype has a count of ten or more. The chain is built from TRBV29-1 and TRBJ1-5; D gene uncertain. CDR1 SQVTM and CDR2 ANQGSEA come from the germline V gene. V was shortened by 4 bases and J by 3 bases, with 13 bases between the two germline ends. CDR3 size: 14 residues. This chain's CDR3 is CSVVEGGNNQPQHF. Here the CDR3 DNA reads TGCAGCGTTGTCGAGGGTGGTAACAATCAGCCCCAGCATTTT. Complete variable domain (other parts from reference TRBV29-1 and TRBJ1-5): SAVISQKPSRDICQRGTSLTIQCQVDSQVTMMFWYRQQPGQSLTLIATANQGSEATYESGFVIDKFPISRPNLTFSTLTVSNMSPEDSSIYLCSVVEGGNNQPQHFGDGTRLSIL.

This clonotype has at least ten counts. This chain's CDR3 is CASSEHRDSFNEQFF. For the CDR3, the DNA is TGTGCCAGCAGTGAACACCGGGACAGTTTCAATGAGCAGTTCTTC. The chain recombines TRBV27 with TRBJ2-1, with 7 bases identical to TRBD1. CDR3 size: 15 residues. Germline V gives CDR1 MNHEY, CDR2 SMNVEV (reference sequence). V lost 5 bases, J lost 6 bases, and 10 bases stayed unmatched.

This clonotype has a count of ten or more. The chain links TRBV5-1 to TRBJ2-7, with TRBD2 matching 11 bases. The CDR3 is made up of 14 amino acids. Germline CDR1 and CDR2: SGHRS and YFSETQ. Trimming cost V 9 bases and J 3 bases; bases outside gene matches: 8. CDR3 sequence (DNA): TGCGCCACCGGGACTAGCGGTACTCTCTACGAGCAGTACTTC. It is translated as CATGTSGTLYEQYF.

The chain uses TRBV12-3 or TRBV12-4 and TRBJ2-5; 16 bases are shared with TRBD2. The CDR3 runs to 18 residues. V trimming: 6 bases; J trimming: 6 bases; junction bases outside the gene matches: 13. In nucleotides, the CDR3 is TGTGCCAGCAGCTCCGGGACTAGCGGGAGGGCCGTTCTCCAGACCCAGTACTTC. Its protein is CASSSGTSGRAVLQTQYF.

Only one count was recorded for this clonotype. No conserved phenylalanine or tryptophan ends this CDR3, so it is likely a read error. The chain carries TRBV19 and TRBJ2-7; no definite D call. Per the germline V gene, CDR1 is LNHDA and CDR2 is SQIVND (reference sequence). V lost 5 bases, J lost 3 bases, and 5 bases lay in between. The CDR3 is made up of 11 amino acids. CDR3 in amino acids: CASSEGYEQYS. CDR3 in DNA: TGTGCCAGTAGTGAAGGCTACGAGCAGTACTCC.

For this clonotype: This may be a read error: a much more frequent sequence differs by one nucleotide. V gene TRBV3-1 combines with J gene TRBJ1-3, with D perhaps matching TRBD1 (5 bases). Germline loops: CDR1 LGHDT, CDR2 YNNKEL (reference sequence). CDR3 length: 16 residues. CDR3 sequence reads: CASSPLIGTAGNAIYF. The DNA of the CDR3 is TGTGCCAGCAGCCCGCTGATTGGGACCGCTGGAAACGCCATATATTTT.

This clonotype was seen at least ten times. The chain uses TRBV30 and TRBJ1-1; D gene uncertain. The V gene lost 2 bases and the J gene lost 2 bases, with 9 bases spanning the gap. From germline, CDR1 is GTSNPN and CDR2 SVGIG (reference sequence). This CDR3 is built from 13 residues. For the CDR3, the DNA is TGTGCCTGGAGTCGACATGGAAACACTGAAGCTTTCTTT. Its translation is CAWSRHGNTEAFF.

A word on this clonotype: A read error is possible here, since a much larger clone lies one base away. The chain is built from TRBV11-2 and TRBJ2-6, with D unresolved. Germline CDR1 SGHAT, CDR2 FQNNGV. Trimming removed 10 bases at V and 0 bases at J, with 4 bases between. The CDR3 is made up of 12 amino acids. The CDR3 nucleotides read TGTGCCACCCTCTCTGGGGCCAACGTCCTGACTTTC. Protein product: CATLSGANVLTF.

This clonotype appeared many times. The chain combines TRBV27 with TRBJ2-5; a weak D match, TRBD1 (5 bases). The V gene lost 2 bases and the J gene lost 0 bases, with 7 bases spanning the gap. CDR3 size: 14 residues. The germline gives CDR1 MNHEY, CDR2 SMNVEV (reference sequence). CDR3 DNA sequence: TGTGCCAGCAGTTTAAACAGGTACCAAGAGACCCAGTACTTC. It encodes CASSLNRYQETQYF.